A single sample is the source of the 15 T cell receptor beta chains below, sequenced in a study of T cells after yellow fever vaccination. Each CDR3 protein gets one entry after TCRdb re-called the 5' RACE reads with MiXCR. Counted here are roughly 300,000 distinct CDR3 sequences, approximately 8% occurring once; the ten biggest clones make up under 20%. The sequences come from PBMCs, collected approximately 40 days after the first yellow fever vaccination. The receptors shown here come from a man younger than 35 who received the YFV17D yellow fever vaccine.

Only a few counts were recorded for this clonotype. The V call is TRBV12-3 or TRBV12-4, the J call TRBJ1-1; TRBD1 agrees at 9 bases. V lost 5 bases to trimming and J lost 4 bases; unmatched junction nucleotides: 8. The length of the CDR3 is 15 residues. The chain's CDR3 is CASSTGQGGTTEAFF. The CDR3 coding sequence is TGTGCCAGCAGTACGGGACAGGGTGGAACCACTGAAGCTTTCTTT.

This clonotype was counted only a few times. The chain combines TRBV5-4 with TRBJ2-7, with 7 bases matching TRBD1. Per germline, CDR1 SGHNT and CDR2 YYREEE (reference sequence). Trimming at V came to 2 bases and at J to 4 bases, leaving 3 bases not matched to a gene. The CDR3 is made up of 13 amino acids. CDR3 region: CASSFHRGYEQYV. For the CDR3, the DNA is TGTGCCAGCAGCTTCCACAGGGGATACGAGCAGTACGTC.

The table lists this clonotype with a few counts. The genes are TRBV7-2 and TRBJ2-7; D gene ambiguous. Germline V gene lookup returns CDR1 SGHTA and CDR2 FQGNSA. The V gene lost 6 bases and the J gene lost 2 bases, with 11 bases spanning the gap. This CDR3 comprises 13 residues. The CDR3 nucleotides are TGTGCCAGCAGACTCGCCCCTGCCTACGAGCAGTACGTC. It is translated as CASRLAPAYEQYV.

This clonotype was seen ten or more times. Here the CDR3 DNA reads TGCGCCAGCAGCCAGAGGGGGGGAGTTGAGAATGGCTACACCTTC. Protein sequence: CASSQRGGVENGYTF. V usage is TRBV4-1 and J usage is TRBJ1-2; D may be TRBD1 (6 bases). CDR3 length: 15 amino acids. CDR1 and CDR2 (germline): MGHRA, YSYEKL. V lost 3 bases and J 6 bases, leaving 17 bases between the germline ends.

This chain joins TRBV7-3 and TRBJ2-2; 8 nucleotides align to TRBD1. CDR3 length: 14 residues. V lost 5 bases to trimming and J lost 7 bases; unmatched junction nucleotides: 6. From germline, CDR1 is SGHTA and CDR2 FQGTGA. The DNA for the CDR3 is TGTGCCAGCAGCCCCTGGACAGGGCACGGGGAGCTGTTTTTT. Its protein is CASSPWTGHGELFF.

The V call is TRBV6-5, the J call TRBJ2-1; D gene uncertain. Trimming shortened V by 2 bases and J by 8 bases, and 13 bases separated the two germline ends. The CDR3 is 14 residues long. Germline V gene lookup returns CDR1 MNHEY and CDR2 SVGAGI. The CDR3 DNA is TGTGCCAGCAGTTACCCGACCTCGGAAGATGAGCAGTTCTTC. Its protein product is CASSYPTSEDEQFF.

This rearrangement joins TRBV7-9 to TRBJ2-5, with D possibly TRBD2 on 6 matching bases. V was shortened by 2 bases and J by 4 bases, with 17 bases between the two germline ends. CDR3 length equals 16 residues. From germline, CDR1 is SEHNR and CDR2 FQNEAQ (reference sequence). The chain's CDR3 is CASSLTGGPLPETQYF. Here the CDR3 DNA reads TGTGCCAGCAGCTTAACCGGGGGTCCCCTCCCAGAGACCCAGTACTTC.

The chain is built from TRBV3-1 and TRBJ1-2; 7 bases agree with TRBD1. The CDR3 consists of 15 residues. The germline gives CDR1 LGHDT, CDR2 YNNKEL (reference sequence). The trim removed 8 bases at V and 0 bases at J, leaving 9 bases unmatched. The CDR3 reads CASHYTGTANYGYTF. The CDR3 coding sequence is TGTGCCAGCCATTATACGGGGACAGCTAACTATGGCTACACCTTC.

This clonotype was detected a few times. The rearrangement joins TRBV2 to TRBJ1-2, with 8 nucleotides matching TRBD1. The CDR3 is 15 amino acids. Germline V gene data show CDR1 as SNHLY and CDR2 as FYNNEI. Trimming cost V 7 bases and J 4 bases; bases outside gene matches: 11. The CDR3 DNA follows: TGTGCCAGCATAAACGGACAGGGCGGGGGCTATGGCTACACCTTC. Translated: CASINGQGGGYGYTF.

This clonotype appeared a few times. The CDR3 protein is CASSPQGMSYEQYF. For the CDR3, the DNA is TGTGCCAGCTCACCACAGGGTATGTCCTACGAGCAGTACTTC. The chain employs TRBV18 and TRBJ2-7; no firm D call. The CDR3 extends over 14 amino acids. Germline lookup yields CDR1 KGHSH and CDR2 LQKENI. Trimming stripped 1 base from V and 1 base from J, with 8 bases between.

Many counts were recorded for this clonotype. V usage is TRBV2 and J usage is TRBJ2-2; 8 bases line up with TRBD1. Germline V gene data show CDR1 as SNHLY and CDR2 as FYNNEI. This CDR3 is 15 amino acids long. Trimming cost V 9 bases and J 7 bases; bases outside gene matches: 13. CDR3 nucleotide sequence: TGTGCCAGTTCGCGACAGGGGCCAAGGGTCGGGGAGCTGTTTTTT. Its protein is CASSRQGPRVGELFF. Full variable domain (missing parts from reference TRBV2 and TRBJ2-2): EPEVTQTPSHQVTQMGQEVILRCVPISNHLYFYWYRQILGQKVEFLVSFYNNEISEKSEIFDDQFSVERPDGSNFTLKIRSTKLEDSAMYFCASSRQGPRVGELFFGEGSRLTVL.

The V call is TRBV4-3, the J call TRBJ2-5; 7 positions agree with TRBD2. Trimming removed 0 bases from V and 4 bases from J; junction bases left unmatched: 8. In germline, CDR1 is LGHNA, CDR2 YSLEER. The CDR3 has 16 amino acids. CDR3 DNA sequence: TGCGCCAGCAGCCAAGATTGGTCAGGGAGGGGAGAGACCCAGTACTTC. Its protein product is CASSQDWSGRGETQYF.

This clonotype occurred a few times. J is TRBJ1-2 and V is TRBV24-1; 7 positions match TRBD1. V lost 5 bases to trimming and J lost 2 bases; unmatched junction nucleotides: 10. Germline values: CDR1 KGHDR, CDR2 SFDVKD. The CDR3 consists of 16 residues. The chain's CDR3 is CATSVDWPGQNYGYTF. The CDR3 nucleotides are TGTGCCACCAGTGTCGATTGGCCGGGACAGAACTATGGCTACACCTTC.

There are a few counts of this clonotype. The rearrangement joins TRBV3-1 to TRBJ2-3; D ambiguous. CDR3 length: 15 residues. From germline, CDR1 is LGHDT and CDR2 YNNKEL (reference sequence). V was pared by 4 bases and J by 0 bases, with 11 bases between. In nucleotides, the CDR3 is TGTGCCAGCAGCCGGAGACGGTCTAGCACAGATACGCAGTATTTT. Translated: CASSRRRSSTDTQYF.

The CDR3 DNA sequence: TGTGCCACCAGCAGAGAGGTTAGAGGCGGGGAGCTGTTTTTT. Translating it yields CATSREVRGGELFF. This sequence joins TRBV15 and TRBJ2-2; unclear D gene. The CDR3 runs 14 residues. Germline CDR1 reads LNHNV; CDR2 reads YYDKDF (reference sequence). V shed 0 bases and J shed 7 bases, with 9 bases lying between them.